This entry lists 7 T cell receptor beta chains sequenced from one sample in a study of cytomegalovirus exposure and HLA in healthy donors. The PCR made use of 60 Vbeta and 13 Jbeta primers. Clones were read by immunoSEQ multiplex PCR, and TCRdb kept only the in-frame ones, dropping some. Here the sample spans around 250,000 clones, around 81% being singletons. The material sequenced was PBMCs. The receptors shown here come from a woman aged 55-69 years in good health and CMV-seropositive.

The chain has TRBV29-1 and TRBJ2-7; 12 positions agree with TRBD2. This CDR3 comprises 15 residues. The germline V gene has CDR1 SQVTM and CDR2 ANQGSEA. Germline trimming cut 2 bases from V and 5 bases from J; bases unmatched to any gene: 7. In DNA, the CDR3 is TGCAGCGTTGAACGACGACTAGCGGGAGACCACGAGCAGTACTTC. This encodes CSVERRLAGDHEQYF.

The CDR3 sequence: CASSFLSGRSGNEQFF. The CDR3, as DNA: TGTGCCAGCTCATTTCTTAGCGGGAGAAGTGGCAATGAGCAGTTCTTC. V is TRBV18 and J is TRBJ2-1; 9 nucleotides match TRBD2. The CDR3 consists of 16 residues. After removal of 5 bases from V and 6 bases from J, the junction contained 11 bases not matched to a gene. Per the germline V gene, CDR1 is KGHSH and CDR2 is LQKENI.

The V call is TRBV7-3, the J call TRBJ1-4; unclear D gene. The germline gives CDR1 SGHTA, CDR2 FQGTGA. The CDR3 is made up of 16 amino acids. V shed 8 bases and J shed 0 bases, with 16 bases lying between them. The CDR3 is CASPSVRGSTNEKLFF. In DNA, the CDR3 is TGTGCCAGCCCCTCGGTTCGGGGATCAACTAATGAAAAACTGTTTTTT. Looking up the rest from reference TRBV7-3 and TRBJ1-4 gives the full variable domain: GAGVSQTPSNKVTEKGKYVELRCDPISGHTALYWYRQSLGQGPEFLIYFQGTGAADDSGLPNDRFFAVRPEGSVSTLKIQRTERGDSAVYLCASPSVRGSTNEKLFFGSGTQLSVL.

In this sample, this clone turned up once. V is TRBV28 and J is TRBJ1-5, with D uncertain. Germline V gene data show CDR1 as MDHEN and CDR2 as SYDVKM. This CDR3 comprises 14 residues. V gave up 6 bases and J gave up 2 bases, with 11 bases separating them. The CDR3 coding sequence is TGTGCCAGCAGGACCCAGAGGGGCAATCAGCCCCAGCATTTT. Its translation is CASRTQRGNQPQHF.

This clone was observed a handful of times. The rearrangement joins TRBV15 to TRBJ2-1; 10 bases map to TRBD1. Germline CDR1 and CDR2: LNHNV and YYDKDF (reference sequence). The CDR3 extends over 14 amino acids. J gave up 8 bases and V 8 bases, and 9 bases lay outside the gene matches. CDR3 sequence: CATAPDRGFDEQFF. DNA of the CDR3: TGTGCCACCGCCCCGGACAGGGGGTTCGATGAGCAGTTCTTC.

The chain joins TRBV6-6 to TRBJ2-1, with TRBD1 matching over 10 bases. The ends lost 2 bases at V and 7 bases at J; junction bases unmatched: 5. Germline CDR1 reads MNHNY; CDR2 reads SVGAGI (reference sequence). There are 15 residues in the CDR3. As DNA, the CDR3 is TGTGCCAGCAGTTACCGGACAGGGGGTAGGAATGAGCAGTTCTTC. Translated, it gives CASSYRTGGRNEQFF.

V and J are TRBV7-9 and TRBJ1-5; possibly TRBD1 for D (5 bases). Germline V gene data show CDR1 as SEHNR and CDR2 as FQNEAQ (reference sequence). The CDR3 is made up of 15 amino acids. V lost 1 base and J lost 3, with 10 bases in between. The CDR3 protein is CASSLGGEVNQPQHF. CDR3 coding DNA: TGTGCCAGCAGCTTAGGGGGGGAGGTCAATCAGCCCCAGCATTTT. The whole variable domain, remainder taken from reference TRBV7-9 and TRBJ1-5, is DTGVSQNPRHKITKRGQNVTFRCDPISEHNRLYWYRQTLGQGPEFLTYFQNEAQLEKSRLLSDRFSAERPKGSFSTLEIQRTEQGDSAMYLCASSLGGEVNQPQHFGDGTRLSIL.